Presented here are 23 T cell receptor beta chains from one specimen sequenced in a study of shared clonotypes between healthy human individuals. TCRdb's table, derived via immunoSEQ multiplex PCR, lists solely in-frame clones and lacks some. This table has 1,400,000 or so clones, just under 99% appearing once. The sequenced material came from naive CD4+ T cells sorted from blood. Indicated subset: CD45RA+ positively selected. The origin of the receptors is a man aged 25-45 years in good health.

The gene calls are TRBV29-1 and TRBJ1-2, with 7 bases aligning to TRBD1. V dropped 7 bases and J dropped 2; count of bases not matched to a gene: 7. CDR1 and CDR2 (germline): SQVTM, ANQGSEA. CDR3 length: 13 residues. CDR3: CSARDSKNYGYTF. CDR3 sequence (DNA): TGCAGCGCCCGGGACAGCAAGAACTATGGCTACACCTTC.

The chain uses TRBV5-1 and TRBJ2-3; 11 bases fit TRBD2. The V segment lost 3 bases and the J segment 6 bases; nucleotides outside the gene matches: 9. The CDR3 has 16 residues. Germline CDR1 is SGHRS and CDR2 is YFSETQ. CDR3 loop: CASSSIAGGGSDTQYF. The CDR3 DNA is TGCGCCAGCAGCTCAATAGCGGGAGGGGGATCGGATACGCAGTATTTT. The whole variable domain, filled in from reference TRBV5-1 and TRBJ2-3, reads KAGVTQTPRYLIKTRGQQVTLSCSPISGHRSVSWYQQTPGQGLQFLFEYFSETQRNKGNFPGRFSGRQFSNSRSEMNVSTLELGDSALYLCASSSIAGGGSDTQYFGPGTRLTVL.

The chain combines TRBV5-1 with TRBJ1-1; D may be TRBD1 (6 bases). V lost 4 bases, J lost 1 base, and 11 bases lay in between. CDR1 and CDR2 from the germline V gene are SGHRS and YFSETQ. This CDR3 spans 14 amino acids. CDR3 in amino acids: CASSRETGNTEAFF. CDR3 nucleotide sequence: TGCGCCAGCAGCCGCGAGACAGGGAACACTGAAGCTTTCTTT.

The rearrangement uses TRBV18 and TRBJ2-7; D is perhaps TRBD1 or TRBD2 (5 bases each). Germline CDR1 and CDR2: KGHSH and LQKENI. This CDR3 has 16 amino acids. V lost 0 bases and J 3 bases, leaving 15 bases between the germline ends. CDR3 nucleotide sequence: TGTGCCAGCTCACCACCCGGGGCGGGTAGGGTCTACGAGCAGTACTTC. This codes for CASSPPGAGRVYEQYF.

This chain connects TRBV11-2 to TRBJ1-1; 7 nucleotides line up with TRBD1. Looked up from germline, CDR1 is SGHAT and CDR2 is FQNNGV. V dropped 5 bases and J dropped 4; count of bases not matched to a gene: 4. The CDR3 has 13 amino acids. CDR3 nucleotides: TGTGCCAGCAGCACAGGGGTAGGCACTGAAGCTTTCTTT. Its protein is CASSTGVGTEAFF. Full variable domain (outside the CDR3, taken from reference TRBV11-2 and TRBJ1-1): EAGVAQSPRYKIIEKRQSVAFWCNPISGHATLYWYQQILGQGPKLLIQFQNNGVVDDSQLPKDRFSAERLKGVDSTLKIQPAKLEDSAVYLCASSTGVGTEAFFGQGTRLTVV.

This clone came up once. V and J are TRBV5-4 and TRBJ2-7, with 10 positions matching TRBD2. Germline V gene sequence: CDR1 SGHNT, CDR2 YYREEE (reference sequence). This CDR3 has 15 amino acids. With V trimmed by 3 bases and J by 7 bases, 10 bases remained unmatched. CDR3 coding DNA: TGTGCCAGCAGCTCGAAGCGGGAGGGCCTGAATGAGCAGTACTTC. This codes for CASSSKREGLNEQYF.

This rearrangement joins TRBV14 to TRBJ2-7, with 7 positions matching TRBD2. Germline V gene lookup returns CDR1 SGHDN and CDR2 FVKESK. J gave up 1 base and V 7 bases, and 7 bases lay outside the gene matches. This CDR3 comprises 14 residues. CDR3 in DNA: TGTGCCAGCAAACCTAGCGGAGCATCCTACGAGCAGTACTTC. Translated, it gives CASKPSGASYEQYF.

The chain carries TRBV20-1 and TRBJ2-1; tentative D call: TRBD1 (6 bases). Germline-derived CDR1 and CDR2 are DFQATT and SNEGSKA (reference sequence). The length of the CDR3 is 11 residues. Deletions cut 5 bases from V and 8 bases from J, with 10 bases between. CDR3 sequence: CSASQGDEQFF. DNA for the CDR3: TGCAGTGCTTCACAGGGCGATGAGCAGTTCTTC.

This rearrangement joins TRBV11-2 to TRBJ2-7; possible D gene TRBD2, 6 bases. The CDR3 runs 15 residues. The V and J ends lost 6 bases and 7 bases respectively, with 22 bases between them. The V gene's germline CDR1 is SGHAT and CDR2 FQNNGV. The CDR3 DNA is TGTGCCAGCAGTTCTCTAAGGAGATCCCGGGGGGAGCAGTACTTC. Translating gives CASSSLRRSRGEQYF. Using reference TRBV11-2 and TRBJ2-7 for the parts outside the CDR3, the full variable domain is EAGVAQSPRYKIIEKRQSVAFWCNPISGHATLYWYQQILGQGPKLLIQFQNNGVVDDSQLPKDRFSAERLKGVDSTLKIQPAKLEDSAVYLCASSSLRRSRGEQYFGPGTRLTVT.

The chain employs TRBV5-1 and TRBJ2-5; D not resolved. The CDR3 is made up of 13 amino acids. V lost 4 bases to trimming and J lost 5 bases, with 12 bases between them. Per germline, CDR1 SGHRS and CDR2 YFSETQ. This CDR3 reads CASSLDPSETQYF. The CDR3 DNA reads TGCGCCAGCAGCCTGGACCCTTCGGAGACCCAGTACTTC.

Details on this clone: Other DNA sequences in this specimen translate into the identical CDR3. The V and J genes are TRBV29-1 and TRBJ1-1; no definite D call. Germline CDR1 SQVTM, CDR2 ANQGSEA. The CDR3 loop spans 12 amino acids. Between the trimmed V and J ends, which lost 4 bases and 2 bases, there was a span of 8 bases. In DNA, the CDR3 is TGCAGCGTTGTACCACAAAACACTGAAGCTTTCTTT. Amino acids: CSVVPQNTEAFF.

The chain has TRBV9 and TRBJ2-5; 9 nucleotides agree with TRBD2. The length of the CDR3 is 18 residues. V dropped 0 bases and J dropped 2; count of bases not matched to a gene: 11. CDR1 and CDR2 from the germline V gene are SGDLS and YYNGEE. The CDR3 region is CASSVAPSAGGGQETQYF. Here the CDR3 DNA reads TGTGCCAGCAGCGTAGCCCCTTCGGCGGGAGGGGGACAAGAGACCCAGTACTTC.

The chain's CDR3 is CASSSLADEQYF. DNA for the CDR3: TGCGCCAGCAGCTCTCTAGCGGACGAGCAGTACTTC. The V and J genes are TRBV5-1 and TRBJ2-7; 7 positions agree with TRBD2. Germline lookup yields CDR1 SGHRS and CDR2 YFSETQ. Trimming took 3 bases from V and 5 from J; bases not matched to a gene: 2. CDR3 length equals 12 residues.

The rearrangement joins TRBV7-2 to TRBJ1-2; TRBD1 is a possible D gene (5 bases). Per the germline V gene, CDR1 is SGHTA and CDR2 is FQGNSA. CDR3 length: 19 residues. Trimming took off 1 base at V and 1 base at J, with 22 bases between the two ends. CDR3 DNA: TGTGCCAGCAGCTTAGGGGTACGAGGGGTTAAGCCGAGTAACTATGGCTACACCTTC. This gives the protein CASSLGVRGVKPSNYGYTF.

Note on this clone: In the same sample, other DNA sequences code for this CDR3. This chain joins TRBV30 and TRBJ1-5, with D possibly matching TRBD1 (5 bases). V was cut by 2 bases and J by 3 bases, with 8 bases left in between. The CDR3 runs 13 residues. The germline CDR1 and CDR2 sequences are GTSNPN and SVGIG (reference sequence). Here the CDR3 DNA reads TGTGCCTGGAGTTCGGGGGTCAATCAGCCCCAGCATTTT. Translating it yields CAWSSGVNQPQHF.

The genes are TRBV6-1 and TRBJ1-2; D remains unclear. Trimming took 5 bases from V and 7 from J, leaving 14 bases between them. Looked up from germline, CDR1 is MNHNS and CDR2 is SASEGT. This CDR3 has 13 residues. The CDR3 DNA is TGTGCCAGCAGTCCCGGACCGGGTACTGGCTACACCTTC. It translates to CASSPGPGTGYTF.

V gene TRBV7-9 combines with J gene TRBJ2-6; perhaps TRBD2 as D (5 bases). CDR1 is SEHNR and CDR2 is FQNEAQ in the germline V gene (reference sequence). Trimming took off 1 base at V and 2 bases at J, with 9 bases between the two ends. The CDR3 loop spans 16 amino acids. CDR3 sequence: CASSLVGDPGANVLTF. CDR3 sequence (DNA): TGTGCCAGCAGCTTAGTCGGGGATCCTGGGGCCAACGTCCTGACTTTC.

The V call is TRBV11-2, the J call TRBJ1-2; D unresolved. The V and J ends lost 1 base and 2 bases respectively, with 8 bases between them. CDR1 is SGHAT and CDR2 is FQNNGV in the germline V gene. This CDR3 has 14 residues. CDR3 in DNA: TGTGCCAGCAGCTTAGTGGAATGGAACTATGGCTACACCTTC. This codes for CASSLVEWNYGYTF.

This clone was seen once. The chain links TRBV19 to TRBJ2-2, with TRBD1 matching 8 bases. J gave up 0 bases and V 4 bases, and 4 bases lay outside the gene matches. Germline CDR1 reads LNHDA; CDR2 reads SQIVND (reference sequence). This CDR3 region has 16 residues. As DNA, the CDR3 is TGTGCCAGTAGTACTCCACAGGGGGCGAACACCGGGGAGCTGTTTTTT. Its protein is CASSTPQGANTGELFF.

The CDR3, as DNA: TGTGCCAGCAGCGTAGATCCGGGAGGGCACGAGCAGTACTTC. Its protein product is CASSVDPGGHEQYF. V and J are TRBV9 and TRBJ2-7; TRBD2 matches at 8 bases. The CDR3 covers 14 residues. Germline V gene sequence: CDR1 SGDLS, CDR2 YYNGEE. Losses at the gene ends were 0 bases for V and 5 bases for J; bases not matched to a gene: 4.

The genes are TRBV10-3 and TRBJ2-3; D is possibly TRBD1 or TRBD2 (5 bases each). In germline, CDR1 is ENHRY, CDR2 SYGVKD. The CDR3 covers 16 residues. V lost 6 bases to trimming and J lost 0 bases, with 16 bases between them. The chain's CDR3 is CAISPGSALSTDTQYF. The CDR3 region has the DNA TGTGCCATCAGCCCAGGGAGCGCCCTAAGCACAGATACGCAGTATTTT.

A note on this clone: This CDR3 is also generated by other DNA sequences in the sample. This rearrangement joins TRBV18 to TRBJ1-2; 9 positions match TRBD1. This CDR3 contains 13 residues. The junction had 2 bases not matched to a gene; V was cut back by 3 bases and J by 6 bases. Germline assignment: CDR1 KGHSH and CDR2 LQKENI. DNA for the CDR3: TGTGCCAGCTCACCGGGACAGGGAAATGGCTACACCTTC. This translates into CASSPGQGNGYTF.

The chain has TRBV27 and TRBJ1-1, with 7 bases aligning to TRBD1. The CDR3 runs 14 residues. Germline CDR1 is MNHEY and CDR2 is SMNVEV (reference sequence). Unmatched junction bases numbered 10, after V lost 6 bases and J lost 6 bases. For the CDR3, the DNA is TGTGCCAGCAGCCCAGGGAGCGGGACAGCTGAAGCTTTCTTT. Translated: CASSPGSGTAEAFF.